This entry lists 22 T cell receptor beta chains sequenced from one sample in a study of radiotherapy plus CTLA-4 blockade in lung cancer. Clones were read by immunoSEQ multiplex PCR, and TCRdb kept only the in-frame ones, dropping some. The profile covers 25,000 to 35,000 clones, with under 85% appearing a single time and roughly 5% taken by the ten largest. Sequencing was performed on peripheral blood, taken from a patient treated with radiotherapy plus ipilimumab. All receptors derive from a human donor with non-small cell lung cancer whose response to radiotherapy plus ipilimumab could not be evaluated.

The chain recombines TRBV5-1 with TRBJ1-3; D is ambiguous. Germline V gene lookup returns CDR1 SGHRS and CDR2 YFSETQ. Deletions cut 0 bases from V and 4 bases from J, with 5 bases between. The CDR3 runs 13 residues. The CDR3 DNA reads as TGCGCCAGCAGCTTGGAACACGGAAACACCATATATTTT. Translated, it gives CASSLEHGNTIYF.

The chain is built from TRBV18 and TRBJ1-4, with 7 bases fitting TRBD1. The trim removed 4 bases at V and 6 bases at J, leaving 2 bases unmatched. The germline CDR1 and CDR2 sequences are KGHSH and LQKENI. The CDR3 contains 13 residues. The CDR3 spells CASSRDRDEKLFF. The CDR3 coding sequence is TGTGCCAGCTCACGAGACAGGGATGAAAAACTGTTTTTT. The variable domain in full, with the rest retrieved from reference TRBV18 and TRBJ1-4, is NAGVMQNPRHLVRRRGQEARLRCSPMKGHSHVYWYRQLPEEGLKFMVYLQKENIIDESGMPKERFSAEFPKEGPSILRIQQVVRGDSAAYFCASSRDRDEKLFFGSGTQLSVL.

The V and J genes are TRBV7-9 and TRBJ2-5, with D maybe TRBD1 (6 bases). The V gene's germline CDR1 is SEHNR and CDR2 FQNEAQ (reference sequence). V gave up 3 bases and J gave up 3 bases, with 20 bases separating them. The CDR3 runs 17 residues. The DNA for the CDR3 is TGTGCCAGCAGCTTGTCAGTGGGGGCAGGGGAAGAAGAGACCCAGTACTTC. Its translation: CASSLSVGAGEEETQYF.

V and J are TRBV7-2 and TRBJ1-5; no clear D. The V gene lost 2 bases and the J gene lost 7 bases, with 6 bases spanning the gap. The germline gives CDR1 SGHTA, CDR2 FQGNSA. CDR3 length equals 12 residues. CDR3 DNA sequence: TGTGCCAGCAGCTTACAGGAACAGCCCCAGCATTTT. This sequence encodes CASSLQEQPQHF.

The CDR3 DNA follows: TGTGCCTGGAGTGTACAGGACGGCAGAAACACCATATATTTT. It specifies CAWSVQDGRNTIYF. The rearrangement links TRBV30 to TRBJ1-3, with a tentative D call TRBD1 (5 bases). V lost 0 bases to trimming and J lost 5 bases, with 11 bases between them. CDR3 length equals 14 residues. Germline V lookup: CDR1 GTSNPN, CDR2 SVGIG (reference sequence).

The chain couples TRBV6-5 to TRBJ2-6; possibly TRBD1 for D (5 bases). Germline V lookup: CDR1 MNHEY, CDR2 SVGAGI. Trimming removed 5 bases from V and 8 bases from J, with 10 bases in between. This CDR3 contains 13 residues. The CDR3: CASSQDRTNVLTF. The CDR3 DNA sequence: TGTGCCAGCAGTCAAGACAGAACCAACGTCCTGACTTTC.

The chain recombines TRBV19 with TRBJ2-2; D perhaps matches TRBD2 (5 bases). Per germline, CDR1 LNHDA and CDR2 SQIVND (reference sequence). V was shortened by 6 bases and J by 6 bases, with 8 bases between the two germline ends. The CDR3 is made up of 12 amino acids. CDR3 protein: CASSVRAGELFF. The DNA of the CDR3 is TGTGCCAGTAGCGTGCGGGCCGGGGAGCTGTTTTTT. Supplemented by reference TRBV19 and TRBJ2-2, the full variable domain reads DGGITQSPKYLFRKEGQNVTLSCEQNLNHDAMYWYRQDPGQGLRLIYYSQIVNDFQKGDIAEGYSVSREKKESFPLTVTSAQKNPTAFYLCASSVRAGELFFGEGSRLTVL.

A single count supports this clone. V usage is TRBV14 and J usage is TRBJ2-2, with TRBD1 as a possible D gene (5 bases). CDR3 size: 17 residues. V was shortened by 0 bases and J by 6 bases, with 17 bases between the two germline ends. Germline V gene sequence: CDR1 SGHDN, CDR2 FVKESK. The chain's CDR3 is CASSQDLRVKRSGELFF. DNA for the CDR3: TGTGCCAGCAGCCAAGATCTCAGGGTGAAGCGATCCGGGGAGCTGTTTTTT.

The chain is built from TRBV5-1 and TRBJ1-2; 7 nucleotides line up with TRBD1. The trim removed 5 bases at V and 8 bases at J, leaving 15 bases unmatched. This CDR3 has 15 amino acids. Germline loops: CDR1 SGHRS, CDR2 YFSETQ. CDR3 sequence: CASSKAVDRAVGYTF. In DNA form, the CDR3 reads TGCGCCAGCAGTAAGGCGGTCGACAGGGCTGTAGGCTACACCTTC.

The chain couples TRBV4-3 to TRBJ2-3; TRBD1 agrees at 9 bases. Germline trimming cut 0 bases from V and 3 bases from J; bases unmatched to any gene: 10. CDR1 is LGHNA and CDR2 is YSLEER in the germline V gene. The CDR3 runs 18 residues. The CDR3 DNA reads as TGCGCCAGCAGCCAAGATATGGCCGGACAGGGGTTGACAGATACGCAGTATTTT. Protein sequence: CASSQDMAGQGLTDTQYF.

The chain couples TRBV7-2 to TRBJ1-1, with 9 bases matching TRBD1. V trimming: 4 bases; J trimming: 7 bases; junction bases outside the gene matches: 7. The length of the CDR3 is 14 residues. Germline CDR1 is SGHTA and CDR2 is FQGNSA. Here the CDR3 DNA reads TGTGCCAGCAGCTCCGGACAGGGGAGGTTTGAAGCTTTCTTT. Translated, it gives CASSSGQGRFEAFF.

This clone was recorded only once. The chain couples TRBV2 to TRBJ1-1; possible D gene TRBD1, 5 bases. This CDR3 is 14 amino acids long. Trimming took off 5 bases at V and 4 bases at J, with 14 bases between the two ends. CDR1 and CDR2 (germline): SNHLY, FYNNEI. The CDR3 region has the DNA TGTGCCAGCAGTCGCTCAGGGAGGAGCACTGAAGCTTTCTTT. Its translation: CASSRSGRSTEAFF.

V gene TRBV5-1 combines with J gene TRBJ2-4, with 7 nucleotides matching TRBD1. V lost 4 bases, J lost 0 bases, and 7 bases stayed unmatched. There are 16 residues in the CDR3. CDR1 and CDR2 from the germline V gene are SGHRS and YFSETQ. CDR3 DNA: TGCGCCAGCAGCGTGGGACAGTTAGGAGCCAAAAACATTCAGTACTTC. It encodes CASSVGQLGAKNIQYF.

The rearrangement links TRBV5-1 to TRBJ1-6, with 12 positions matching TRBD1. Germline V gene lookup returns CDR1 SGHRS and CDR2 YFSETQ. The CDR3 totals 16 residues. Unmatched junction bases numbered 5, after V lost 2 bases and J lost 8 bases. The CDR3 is CASSFSGQGADSPLHF. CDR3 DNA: TGCGCCAGCAGCTTCTCGGGACAGGGGGCTGATTCACCCCTCCACTTT.

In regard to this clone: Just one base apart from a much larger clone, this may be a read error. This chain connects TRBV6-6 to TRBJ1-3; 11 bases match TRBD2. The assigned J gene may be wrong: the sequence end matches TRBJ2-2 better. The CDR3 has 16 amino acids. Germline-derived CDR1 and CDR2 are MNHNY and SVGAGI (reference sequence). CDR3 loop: CARSYSIAGGPGELFF. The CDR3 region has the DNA TGTGCCCGCAGTTACTCAATAGCGGGAGGGCCCGGGGAGCTGTTTTTT.

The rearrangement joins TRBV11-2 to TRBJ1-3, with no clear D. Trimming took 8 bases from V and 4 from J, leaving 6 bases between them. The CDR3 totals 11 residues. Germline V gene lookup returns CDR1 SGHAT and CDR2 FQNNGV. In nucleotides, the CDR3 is TGTGCCAGCCTCGGGGGAAACACCATATATTTT. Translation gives CASLGGNTIYF.

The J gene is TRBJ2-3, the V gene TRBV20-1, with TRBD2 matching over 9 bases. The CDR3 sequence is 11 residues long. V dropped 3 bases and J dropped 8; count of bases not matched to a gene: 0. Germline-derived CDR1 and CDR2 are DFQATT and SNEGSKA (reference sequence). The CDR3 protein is CSARTSGTQYF. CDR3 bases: TGCAGTGCTAGGACTAGCGGTACGCAGTATTTT.

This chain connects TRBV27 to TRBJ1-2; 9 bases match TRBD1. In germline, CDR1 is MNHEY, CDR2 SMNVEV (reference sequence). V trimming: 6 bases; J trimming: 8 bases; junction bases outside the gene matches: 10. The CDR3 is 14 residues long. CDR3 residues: CASRQTGGARGYTF. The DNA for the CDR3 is TGTGCCAGCAGGCAAACAGGGGGCGCGAGAGGCTACACCTTC.

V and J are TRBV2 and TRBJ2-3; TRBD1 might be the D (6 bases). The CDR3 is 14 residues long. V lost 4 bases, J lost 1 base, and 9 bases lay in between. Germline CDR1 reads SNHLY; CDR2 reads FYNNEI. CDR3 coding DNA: TGTGCCAGCAGTGGGGCAGGGGGCACAGATACGCAGTATTTT. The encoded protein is CASSGAGGTDTQYF.

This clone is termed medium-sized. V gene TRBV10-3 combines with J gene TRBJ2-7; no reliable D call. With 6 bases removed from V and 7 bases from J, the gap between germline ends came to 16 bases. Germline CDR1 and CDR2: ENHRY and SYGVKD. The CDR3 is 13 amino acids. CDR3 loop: CAIRGSFNTEQYF. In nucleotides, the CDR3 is TGTGCCATCAGGGGCTCGTTTAACACGGAGCAGTACTTC.

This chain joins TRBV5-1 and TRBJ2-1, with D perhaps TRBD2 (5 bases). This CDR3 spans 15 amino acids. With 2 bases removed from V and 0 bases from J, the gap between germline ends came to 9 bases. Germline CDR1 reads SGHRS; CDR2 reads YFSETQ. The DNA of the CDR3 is TGCGCCAGCAGCTTAGCGGAAAGCTCCTACAATGAGCAGTTCTTC. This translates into CASSLAESSYNEQFF.

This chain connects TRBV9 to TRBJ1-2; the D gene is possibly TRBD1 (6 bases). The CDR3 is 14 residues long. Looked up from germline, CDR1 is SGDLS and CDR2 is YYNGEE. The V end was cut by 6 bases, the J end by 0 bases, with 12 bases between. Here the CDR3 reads CASTEGGANYGYTF. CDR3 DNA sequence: TGTGCCAGCACCGAGGGGGGGGCTAACTATGGCTACACCTTC.